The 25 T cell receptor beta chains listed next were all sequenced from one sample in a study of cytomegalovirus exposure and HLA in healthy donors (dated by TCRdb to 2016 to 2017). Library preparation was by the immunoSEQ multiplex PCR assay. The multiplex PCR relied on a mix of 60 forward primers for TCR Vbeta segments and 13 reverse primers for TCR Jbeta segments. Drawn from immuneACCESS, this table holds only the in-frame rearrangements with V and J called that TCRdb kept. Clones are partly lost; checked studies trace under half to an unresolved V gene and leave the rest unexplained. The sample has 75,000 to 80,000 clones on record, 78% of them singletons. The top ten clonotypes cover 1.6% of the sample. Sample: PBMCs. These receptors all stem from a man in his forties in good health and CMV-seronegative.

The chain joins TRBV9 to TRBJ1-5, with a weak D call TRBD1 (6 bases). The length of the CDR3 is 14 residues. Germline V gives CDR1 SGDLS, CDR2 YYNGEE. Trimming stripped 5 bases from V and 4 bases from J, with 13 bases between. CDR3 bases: TGTGCCAGCAGTGATGGGACATTTAATCAGCCCCAGCATTTT. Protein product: CASSDGTFNQPQHF.

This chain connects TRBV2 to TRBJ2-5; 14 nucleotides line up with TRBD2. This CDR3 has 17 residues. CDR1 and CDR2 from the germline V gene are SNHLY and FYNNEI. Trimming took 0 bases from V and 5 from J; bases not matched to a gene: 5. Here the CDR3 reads CASSEATSGRGRETQYF. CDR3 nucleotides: TGTGCCAGCAGTGAAGCGACTAGCGGGAGGGGAAGGGAGACCCAGTACTTC.

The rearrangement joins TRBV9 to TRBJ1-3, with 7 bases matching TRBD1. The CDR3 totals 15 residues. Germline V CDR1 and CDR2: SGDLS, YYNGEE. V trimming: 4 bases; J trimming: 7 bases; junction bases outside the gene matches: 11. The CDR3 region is CASSPGGFGSNTIYF. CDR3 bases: TGTGCCAGCAGCCCAGGGGGATTCGGGTCGAACACCATATATTTT.

Here the CDR3 reads CASSDSRGSKYNEQFF. The CDR3 DNA is TGTGCCAGCAGTGACTCGCGCGGGAGTAAGTACAATGAGCAGTTCTTC. This chain links TRBV6-4 with TRBJ2-1, with 7 bases aligning to TRBD2. The CDR3 spans 16 residues. Germline loops: CDR1 MRHNA, CDR2 SNTAGT. V trimming: 0 bases; J trimming: 4 bases; junction bases outside the gene matches: 6.

The CDR3 bases are TGTGCCAGCAGCTTAGCGGGGGGTCAGGGCTACGAGCAGTACTTC. It yields the protein CASSLAGGQGYEQYF. The rearrangement uses TRBV7-9 and TRBJ2-7, with D perhaps matching TRBD2 (6 bases). In germline, CDR1 is SEHNR, CDR2 FQNEAQ (reference sequence). The length of the CDR3 is 15 residues. Trimming took 0 bases from V and 3 from J, leaving 12 bases between them.

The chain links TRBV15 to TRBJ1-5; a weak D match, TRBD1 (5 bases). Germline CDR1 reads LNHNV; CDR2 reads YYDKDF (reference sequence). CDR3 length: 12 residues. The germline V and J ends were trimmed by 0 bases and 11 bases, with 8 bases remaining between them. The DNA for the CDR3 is TGTGCCACCAGCAGAGATAAGGGGACCCAGCATTTT. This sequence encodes CATSRDKGTQHF.

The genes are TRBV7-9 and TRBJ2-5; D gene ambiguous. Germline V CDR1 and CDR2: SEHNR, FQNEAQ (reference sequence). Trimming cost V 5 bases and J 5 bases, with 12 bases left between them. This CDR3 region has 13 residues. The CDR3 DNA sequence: TGTGCCAGCAGCCCGCGTGAGTGGGAGACCCAGTACTTC. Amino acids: CASSPREWETQYF.

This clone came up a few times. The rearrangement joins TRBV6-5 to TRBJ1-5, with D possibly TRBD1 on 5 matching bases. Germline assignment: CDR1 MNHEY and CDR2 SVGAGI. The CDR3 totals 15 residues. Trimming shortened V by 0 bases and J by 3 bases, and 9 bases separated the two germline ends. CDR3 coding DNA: TGTGCCAGCAGTTACTCGGGGGGGGACAATCAGCCCCAGCATTTT. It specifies CASSYSGGDNQPQHF.

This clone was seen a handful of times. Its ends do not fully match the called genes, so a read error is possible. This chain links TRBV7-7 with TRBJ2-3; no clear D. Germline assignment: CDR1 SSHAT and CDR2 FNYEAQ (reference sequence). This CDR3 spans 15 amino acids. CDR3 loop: CASSLGDSSTDTQYF. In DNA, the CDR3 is TGTGCTAGCAGCTTAGGAGACTCAAGCACAGATACGCAGTATTTT.

CDR3 sequence reads: CAWSGLRGASPLHF. CDR3 in DNA: TGTGCCTGGAGTGGCCTCAGGGGGGCCTCACCCCTCCACTTT. The chain recombines TRBV30 with TRBJ1-6; 7 bases align to TRBD1. The J segment lost 10 bases and the V segment lost 1 base, leaving 7 bases of the junction unmatched. Germline CDR1 and CDR2: GTSNPN and SVGIG (reference sequence). This CDR3 spans 14 amino acids.

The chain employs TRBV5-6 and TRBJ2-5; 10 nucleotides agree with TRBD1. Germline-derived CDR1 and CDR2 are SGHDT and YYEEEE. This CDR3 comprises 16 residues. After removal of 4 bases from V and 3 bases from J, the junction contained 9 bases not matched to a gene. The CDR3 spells CASSGSSGTGEETQYF. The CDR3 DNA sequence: TGTGCCAGCAGCGGGAGTTCCGGGACAGGGGAAGAGACCCAGTACTTC.

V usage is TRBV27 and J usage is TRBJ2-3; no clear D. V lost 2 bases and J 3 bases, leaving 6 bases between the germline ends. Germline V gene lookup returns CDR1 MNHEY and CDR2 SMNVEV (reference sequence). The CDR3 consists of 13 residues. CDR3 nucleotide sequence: TGTGCCAGCAGTTTAACTAAAACAGATACGCAGTATTTT. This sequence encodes CASSLTKTDTQYF.

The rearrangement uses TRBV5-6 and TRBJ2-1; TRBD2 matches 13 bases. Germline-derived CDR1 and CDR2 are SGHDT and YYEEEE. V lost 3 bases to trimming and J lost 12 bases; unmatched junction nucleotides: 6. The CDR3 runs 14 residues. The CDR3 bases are TGTGCCAGCAGCTCACTAGCGGGAGGGGTTAGGCAGTTCTTC. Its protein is CASSSLAGGVRQFF.

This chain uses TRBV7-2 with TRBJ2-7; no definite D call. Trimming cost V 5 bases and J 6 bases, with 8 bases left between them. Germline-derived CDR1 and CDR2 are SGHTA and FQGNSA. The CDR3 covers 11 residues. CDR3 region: CASSPGGEQYF. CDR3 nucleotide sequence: TGTGCCAGCAGCCCCGGTGGCGAGCAGTACTTC.

The CDR3 region is CASSQEGRRKETQYF. DNA for the CDR3: TGTGCCAGCAGTCAAGAGGGCAGGAGAAAAGAGACCCAGTACTTC. The V call is TRBV11-2, the J call TRBJ2-5, with D possibly TRBD2 on 5 matching bases. V dropped 6 bases and J dropped 3 bases, with 17 bases sitting between them. The CDR3 consists of 15 residues. CDR1 and CDR2 (germline): SGHAT, FQNNGV.

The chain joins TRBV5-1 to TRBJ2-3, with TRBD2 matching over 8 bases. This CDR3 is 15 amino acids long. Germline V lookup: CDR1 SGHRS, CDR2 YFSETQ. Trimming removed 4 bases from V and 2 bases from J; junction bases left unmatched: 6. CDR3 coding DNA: TGCGCCAGCAGCCGTAGCGGGGACGACACAGATACGCAGTATTTT. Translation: CASSRSGDDTDTQYF. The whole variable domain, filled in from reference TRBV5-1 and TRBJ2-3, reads KAGVTQTPRYLIKTRGQQVTLSCSPISGHRSVSWYQQTPGQGLQFLFEYFSETQRNKGNFPGRFSGRQFSNSRSEMNVSTLELGDSALYLCASSRSGDDTDTQYFGPGTRLTVL.

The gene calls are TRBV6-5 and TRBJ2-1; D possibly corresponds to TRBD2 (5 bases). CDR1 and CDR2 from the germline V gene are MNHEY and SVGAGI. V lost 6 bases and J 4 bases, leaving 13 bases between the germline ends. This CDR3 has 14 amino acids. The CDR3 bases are TGTGCCAGCAGAGCGGTAGATGAATACAATGAGCAGTTCTTC. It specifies CASRAVDEYNEQFF.

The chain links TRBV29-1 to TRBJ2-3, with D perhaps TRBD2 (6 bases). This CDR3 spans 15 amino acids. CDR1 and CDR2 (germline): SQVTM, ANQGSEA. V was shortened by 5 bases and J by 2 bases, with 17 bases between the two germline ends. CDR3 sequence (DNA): TGCAGCGTTCTTCCGGGAGAACTTTTCACAGATACGCAGTATTTT. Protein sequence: CSVLPGELFTDTQYF.

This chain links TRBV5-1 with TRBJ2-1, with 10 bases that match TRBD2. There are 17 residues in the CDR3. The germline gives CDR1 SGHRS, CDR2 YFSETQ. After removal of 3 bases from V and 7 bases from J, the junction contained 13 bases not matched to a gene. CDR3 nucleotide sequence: TGCGCCAGCAGCTCCCCTATAGTAGCGGGAGGAGTGAATGAGCAGTTCTTC. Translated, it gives CASSSPIVAGGVNEQFF.

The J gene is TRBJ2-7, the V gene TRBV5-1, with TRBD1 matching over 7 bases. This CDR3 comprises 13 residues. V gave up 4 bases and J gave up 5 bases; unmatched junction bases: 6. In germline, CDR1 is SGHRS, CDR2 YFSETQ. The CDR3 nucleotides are TGCGCCAGCAGCCTCCCGACAGGGAACGAGCAGTACTTC. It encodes CASSLPTGNEQYF.

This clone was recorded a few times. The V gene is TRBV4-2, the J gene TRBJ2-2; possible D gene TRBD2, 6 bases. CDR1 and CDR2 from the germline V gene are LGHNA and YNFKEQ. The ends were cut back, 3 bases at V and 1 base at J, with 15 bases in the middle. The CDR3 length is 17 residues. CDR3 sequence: CASSHPPAGLNTGELFF. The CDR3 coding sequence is TGTGCCAGCAGCCATCCCCCGGCGGGGCTGAACACCGGGGAGCTGTTTTTT.

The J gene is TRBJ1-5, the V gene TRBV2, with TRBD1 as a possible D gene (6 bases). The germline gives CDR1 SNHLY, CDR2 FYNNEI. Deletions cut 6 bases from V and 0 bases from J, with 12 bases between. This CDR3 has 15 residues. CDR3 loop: CASRQGSNSNQPQHF. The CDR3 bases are TGTGCCAGCAGACAGGGCTCTAATAGCAATCAGCCCCAGCATTTT.

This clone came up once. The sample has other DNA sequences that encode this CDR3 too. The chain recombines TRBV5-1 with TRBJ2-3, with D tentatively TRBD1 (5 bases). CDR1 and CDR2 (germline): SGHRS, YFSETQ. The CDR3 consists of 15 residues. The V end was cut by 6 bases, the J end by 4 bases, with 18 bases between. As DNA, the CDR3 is TGCGCCAGCATGATGGGGCAGGGCATCGCAGATACGCAGTATTTT. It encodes CASMMGQGIADTQYF. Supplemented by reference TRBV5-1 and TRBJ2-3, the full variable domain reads KAGVTQTPRYLIKTRGQQVTLSCSPISGHRSVSWYQQTPGQGLQFLFEYFSETQRNKGNFPGRFSGRQFSNSRSEMNVSTLELGDSALYLCASMMGQGIADTQYFGPGTRLTVL.

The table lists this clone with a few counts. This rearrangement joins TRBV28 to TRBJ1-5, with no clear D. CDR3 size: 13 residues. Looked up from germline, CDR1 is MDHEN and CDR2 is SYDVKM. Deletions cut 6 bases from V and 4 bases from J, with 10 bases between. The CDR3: CASRRTGNQPQHF. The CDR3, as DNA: TGTGCCAGCAGACGGACGGGAAATCAGCCCCAGCATTTT.

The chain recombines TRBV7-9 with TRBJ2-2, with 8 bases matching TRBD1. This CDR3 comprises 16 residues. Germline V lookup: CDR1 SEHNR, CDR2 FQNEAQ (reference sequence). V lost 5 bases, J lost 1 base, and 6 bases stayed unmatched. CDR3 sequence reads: CASSPRDRRNTGELFF. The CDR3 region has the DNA TGTGCCAGCAGCCCCAGGGACAGGAGGAACACCGGGGAGCTGTTTTTT.